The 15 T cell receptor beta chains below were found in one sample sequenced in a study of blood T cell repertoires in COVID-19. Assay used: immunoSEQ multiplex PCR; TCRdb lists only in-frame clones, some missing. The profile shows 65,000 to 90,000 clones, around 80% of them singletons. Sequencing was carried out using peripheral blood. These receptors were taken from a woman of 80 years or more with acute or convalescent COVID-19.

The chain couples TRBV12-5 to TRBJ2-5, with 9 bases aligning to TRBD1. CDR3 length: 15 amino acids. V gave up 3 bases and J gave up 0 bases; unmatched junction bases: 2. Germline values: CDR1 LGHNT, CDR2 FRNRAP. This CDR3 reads CASGLGQGYQETQYF. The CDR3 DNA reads TGTGCTAGTGGTTTAGGACAGGGGTACCAAGAGACCCAGTACTTC. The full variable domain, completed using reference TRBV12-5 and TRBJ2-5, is DARVTQTPRHKVTEMGQEVTMRCQPILGHNTVFWYRQTMMQGLELLAYFRNRAPLDDSGMPKDRFSAEMPDATLATLKIQPSEPRDSAVYFCASGLGQGYQETQYFGPGTRLLVL.

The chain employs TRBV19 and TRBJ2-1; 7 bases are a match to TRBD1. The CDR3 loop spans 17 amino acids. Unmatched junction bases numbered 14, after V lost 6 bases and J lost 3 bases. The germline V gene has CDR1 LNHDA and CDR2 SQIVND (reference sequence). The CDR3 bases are TGTGCCAGTAGCAAAAGGACCGGGACAGCCCTCTACAATGAGCAGTTCTTC. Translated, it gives CASSKRTGTALYNEQFF. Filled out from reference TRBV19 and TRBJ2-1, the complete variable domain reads DGGITQSPKYLFRKEGQNVTLSCEQNLNHDAMYWYRQDPGQGLRLIYYSQIVNDFQKGDIAEGYSVSREKKESFPLTVTSAQKNPTAFYLCASSKRTGTALYNEQFFGPGTRLTVL.

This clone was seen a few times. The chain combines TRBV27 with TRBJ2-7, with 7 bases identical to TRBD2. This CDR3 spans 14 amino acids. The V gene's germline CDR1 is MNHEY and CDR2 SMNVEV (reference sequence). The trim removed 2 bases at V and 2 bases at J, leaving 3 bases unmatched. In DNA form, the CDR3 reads TGTGCCAGCAGTTTAGGGGGGGGACCCTACGAGCAGTACTTC. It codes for CASSLGGGPYEQYF.

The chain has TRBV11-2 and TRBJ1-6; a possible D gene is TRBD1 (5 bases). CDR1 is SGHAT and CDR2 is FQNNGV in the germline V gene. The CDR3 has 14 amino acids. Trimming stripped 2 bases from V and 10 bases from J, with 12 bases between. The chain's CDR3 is CASSLRTTESPLHF. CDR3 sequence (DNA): TGTGCCAGCAGCTTACGAACGACAGAATCACCCCTCCACTTT.

CDR3 DNA: TGCGCCAGCAGCTTGGCGGCGGGAGGGCTCACAGATACGCAGTATTTT. Translation: CASSLAAGGLTDTQYF. V and J are TRBV5-1 and TRBJ2-3; TRBD2 matches 9 bases. Germline trimming cut 0 bases from V and 2 bases from J; bases unmatched to any gene: 4. CDR1 is SGHRS, CDR2 YFSETQ, per germline. The CDR3 totals 16 residues.

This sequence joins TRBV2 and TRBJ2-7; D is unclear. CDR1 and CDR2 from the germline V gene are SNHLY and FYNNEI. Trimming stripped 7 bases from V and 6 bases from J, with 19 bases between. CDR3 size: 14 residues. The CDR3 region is CASTLEESAAEQYF. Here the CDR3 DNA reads TGTGCCAGCACCCTAGAGGAATCAGCCGCCGAGCAGTACTTC.

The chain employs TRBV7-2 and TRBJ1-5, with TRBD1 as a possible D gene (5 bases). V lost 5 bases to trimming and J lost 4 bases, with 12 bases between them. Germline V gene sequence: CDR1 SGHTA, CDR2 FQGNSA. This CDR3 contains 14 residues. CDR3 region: CASSPPGGNQPQHF. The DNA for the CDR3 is TGTGCCAGCAGCCCTCCGGGGGGGAATCAGCCCCAGCATTTT.

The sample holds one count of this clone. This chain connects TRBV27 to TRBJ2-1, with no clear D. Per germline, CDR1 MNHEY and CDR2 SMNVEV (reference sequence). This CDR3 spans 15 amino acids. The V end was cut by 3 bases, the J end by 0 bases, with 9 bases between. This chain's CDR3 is CASSFSVTSYNEQFF. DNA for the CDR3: TGTGCCAGCAGTTTCTCGGTAACCTCCTACAATGAGCAGTTCTTC.

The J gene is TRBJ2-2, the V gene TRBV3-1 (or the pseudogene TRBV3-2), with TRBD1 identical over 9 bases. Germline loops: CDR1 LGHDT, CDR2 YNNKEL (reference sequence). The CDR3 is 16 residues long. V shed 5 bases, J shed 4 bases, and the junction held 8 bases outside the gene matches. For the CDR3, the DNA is TGTGCCAGCAGCTTACCGGGACAGGGCGGCACCGGGGAGCTGTTTTTT. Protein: CASSLPGQGGTGELFF.

The CDR3 is CASISLSGNTIYF. The CDR3 nucleotides are TGTGCCAGCATCAGTCTTTCTGGAAACACCATATATTTT. The J gene is TRBJ1-3, the V gene TRBV3-1 (or the pseudogene TRBV3-2); D uncertain. The CDR3 is 13 residues long. V lost 7 bases to trimming and J lost 1 base, with 8 bases between them. Germline V gene sequence: CDR1 LGHDT, CDR2 YNNKEL (reference sequence).

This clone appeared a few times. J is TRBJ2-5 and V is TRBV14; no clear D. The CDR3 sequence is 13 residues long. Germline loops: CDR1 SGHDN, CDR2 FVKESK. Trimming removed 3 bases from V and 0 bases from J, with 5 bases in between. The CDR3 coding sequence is TGTGCCAGCAGCCAGCGGCACCAAGAGACCCAGTACTTC. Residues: CASSQRHQETQYF.

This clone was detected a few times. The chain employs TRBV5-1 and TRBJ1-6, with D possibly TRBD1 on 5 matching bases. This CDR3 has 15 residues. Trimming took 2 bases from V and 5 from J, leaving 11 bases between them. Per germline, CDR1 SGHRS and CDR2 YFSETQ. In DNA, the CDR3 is TGCGCCAGCAGCTTCTACGACAGTAATAATTCACCCCTCCACTTT. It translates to CASSFYDSNNSPLHF. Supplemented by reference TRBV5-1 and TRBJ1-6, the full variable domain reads KAGVTQTPRYLIKTRGQQVTLSCSPISGHRSVSWYQQTPGQGLQFLFEYFSETQRNKGNFPGRFSGRQFSNSRSEMNVSTLELGDSALYLCASSFYDSNNSPLHFGNGTRLTVT.

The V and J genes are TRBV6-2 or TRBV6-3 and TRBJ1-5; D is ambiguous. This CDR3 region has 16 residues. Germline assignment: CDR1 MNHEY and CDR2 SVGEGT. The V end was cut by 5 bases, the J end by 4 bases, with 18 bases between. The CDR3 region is CASSPGGPFVNQPQHF. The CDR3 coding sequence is TGTGCCAGCAGTCCAGGAGGGCCTTTTGTAAATCAGCCCCAGCATTTT.

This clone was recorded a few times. The CDR3 region has the DNA TGTGCCAGTAGTATAGGGACAGGGGGAACCTACGAGCAGTACTTC. Encoded protein: CASSIGTGGTYEQYF. The rearrangement links TRBV19 to TRBJ2-7; 10 bases map to TRBD1. Trimming took 1 base from V and 2 from J; bases not matched to a gene: 2. The CDR3 sequence is 15 residues long. The germline gives CDR1 LNHDA, CDR2 SQIVND (reference sequence).

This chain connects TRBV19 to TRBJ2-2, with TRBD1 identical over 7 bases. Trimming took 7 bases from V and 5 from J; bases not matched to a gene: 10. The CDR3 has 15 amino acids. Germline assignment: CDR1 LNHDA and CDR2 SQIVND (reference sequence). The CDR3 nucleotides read TGTGCCAGTAAGGAAGGGACAGTTAGAACCGGGGAGCTGTTTTTT. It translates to CASKEGTVRTGELFF.